Presented here are 4 T cell receptor beta chains from one specimen sequenced in a study of blood T cell repertoires in COVID-19. The data were produced by immunoSEQ multiplex PCR, yet TCRdb's version contains in-frame clones alone and is incomplete. The table includes roughly 270,000 clones, 85% detected once. The material sequenced was PBMCs or T cells enriched from blood (not recorded which). The origin of the receptors is a woman between 50 and 59 years old who had recovered from COVID-19.

The rearrangement joins TRBV2 to TRBJ2-3; 7 positions agree with TRBD1. This CDR3 is built from 15 residues. The V gene end was trimmed by 8 bases and the J gene end by 6 bases; junction bases not matched to a gene: 14. The V gene's germline CDR1 is SNHLY and CDR2 FYNNEI. The CDR3 coding sequence is TGTGCCAGCGTAAGGTATCAGGGGGTTTCGGATACGCAGTATTTT. Encoded protein: CASVRYQGVSDTQYF.

The CDR3, as DNA: TGTGCCAGCAGCTTAGCGGGAGCGGATGAGCAGTTCTTC. It codes for CASSLAGADEQFF. This chain connects TRBV7-8 to TRBJ2-1, with D tentatively TRBD2 (5 bases). Trimming took off 0 bases at V and 8 bases at J, with 8 bases between the two ends. CDR1 is SGHVS and CDR2 is FQNEAQ in the germline V gene. The CDR3 spans 13 residues. The variable domain in full, with the rest retrieved from reference TRBV7-8 and TRBJ2-1, is GAGVSQSPRYKVAKRGQDVALRCDPISGHVSLFWYQQALGQGPEFLTYFQNEAQLDKSGLPSDRFFAERPEGSVSTLKIQRTQQEDSAVYLCASSLAGADEQFFGPGTRLTVL.

The chain combines TRBV5-4 with TRBJ1-1, with no clear D. The CDR3 contains 15 residues. Trimming pared 4 bases from V and 1 base from J, leaving 14 bases between. Germline values: CDR1 SGHNT, CDR2 YYREEE (reference sequence). The CDR3 bases are TGTGCCAGCAGCCCCGGCACCCCAGGGAACACTGAAGCTTTCTTT. Amino acid sequence: CASSPGTPGNTEAFF.

For this clone: Other DNA sequences in the sample encode the same CDR3. The rearrangement joins TRBV5-1 to TRBJ1-2; TRBD1 might be the D (6 bases). Deletions cut 0 bases from V and 5 bases from J, with 8 bases between. Per the germline V gene, CDR1 is SGHRS and CDR2 is YFSETQ. The CDR3 sequence is 13 residues long. CDR3 in DNA: TGCGCCAGCAGCTTGGGACAGGAATATGGCTACACCTTC. Translation: CASSLGQEYGYTF.